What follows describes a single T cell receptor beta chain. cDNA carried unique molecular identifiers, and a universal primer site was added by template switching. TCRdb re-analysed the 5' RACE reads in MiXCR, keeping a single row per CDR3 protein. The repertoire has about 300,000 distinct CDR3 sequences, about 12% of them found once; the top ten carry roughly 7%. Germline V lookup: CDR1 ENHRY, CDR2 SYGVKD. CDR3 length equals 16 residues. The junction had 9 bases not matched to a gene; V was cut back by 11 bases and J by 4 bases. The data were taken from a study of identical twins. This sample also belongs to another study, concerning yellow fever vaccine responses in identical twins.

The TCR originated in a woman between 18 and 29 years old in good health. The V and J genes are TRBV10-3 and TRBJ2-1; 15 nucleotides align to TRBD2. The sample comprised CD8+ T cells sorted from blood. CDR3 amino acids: CAVTGTSGGTYNEQFF. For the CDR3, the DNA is TGTGCCGTCACCGGGACTAGCGGGGGGACGTACAATGAGCAGTTCTTC.